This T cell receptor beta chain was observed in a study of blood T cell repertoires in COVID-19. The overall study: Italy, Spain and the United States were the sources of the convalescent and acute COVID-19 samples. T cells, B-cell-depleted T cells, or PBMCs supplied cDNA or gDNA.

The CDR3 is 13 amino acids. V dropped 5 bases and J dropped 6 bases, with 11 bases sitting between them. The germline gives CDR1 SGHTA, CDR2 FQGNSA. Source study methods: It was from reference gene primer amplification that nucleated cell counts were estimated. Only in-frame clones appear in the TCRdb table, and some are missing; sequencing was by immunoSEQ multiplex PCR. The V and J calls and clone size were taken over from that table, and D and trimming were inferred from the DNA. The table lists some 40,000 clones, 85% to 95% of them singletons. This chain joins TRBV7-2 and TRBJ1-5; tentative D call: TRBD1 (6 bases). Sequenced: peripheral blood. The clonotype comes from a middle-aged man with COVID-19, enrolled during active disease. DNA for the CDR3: TGTGCCAGCAGCCCCCAGGGGTCTCAGCCCCAGCATTTT. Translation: CASSPQGSQPQHF.